The rows below give T cell receptor beta chains drawn from one sample of a study of cytomegalovirus exposure and HLA in healthy donors. TCRdb's copy holds only in-frame clones and misses some; the assay was immunoSEQ multiplex PCR. The sample includes almost 200,000 clones, around 79% seen only once; the top ten take roughly 0.4%. What was sequenced was PBMCs. The receptors stem from a male donor in good health and CMV-seropositive. Each CDR3 is given with its conserved first and last residue. The order of the fields is J gene, V gene, clone size, D gene, CDR3 DNA, CDR3 protein. D genes are given only for firm matches. Not every row has a clone size; where given, it reads once, few, many or a size class.

>TRBJ1-1|TRBV30|-|TRBD1
TGTGCCAGGGACAGGGGGCTGTCCTTGGGCACTGAAGCTTTCTTT
CARDRGLSLGTEAFF
>TRBJ1-1|TRBV7-3|-|-
TGTGCCAGCAGCCCTTCCTTCAGAGGCACTGAAGCTTTCTTT
CASSPSFRGTEAFF
>TRBJ1-5|TRBV6-6|-|-
TGTGCCAGCAGTTTAGCAGGGTTAAATCAGCCCCAGCATTTT
CASSLAGLNQPQHF
>TRBJ1-4|TRBV5-1|-|TRBD1
TGCGCCAGCAGCGTGGGGGACAGGGGAAGTGAAAAACTGTTTTTT
CASSVGDRGSEKLFF
>TRBJ2-7|TRBV7-9|-|TRBD1
TGTGCCAGCAGCCCCCCGGCGGGGACAGGCTCCTACGAGCAGTACTTC
CASSPPAGTGSYEQYF
>TRBJ1-3|TRBV7-2|-|-
TGTGCCAGCAGCTTCCGGACAGCCTATGGAAACACCATATATTTT
CASSFRTAYGNTIYF
>TRBJ2-4|TRBV7-3|-|TRBD1
TGTGCCAGCAGCATCGGGACAGAAGGGGCCAAAAACATTCAGTACTTC
CASSIGTEGAKNIQYF
>TRBJ2-3|TRBV6-5|-|TRBD1
TGTGCCAGCTTTACAGGGGGCACAGATACGCAGTATTTT
CASFTGGTDTQYF
>TRBJ1-5|TRBV5-1|-|-
TGCGCCAGCAGCTTGAAGGGAGGGGATCAGCCCCAGCATTTT
CASSLKGGDQPQHF
>TRBJ2-6|TRBV6-6|-|-
TGTGCCAGCAGATCTACAGCAGGGGCAGGGGCCAACGTCCTGACTTTC
CASRSTAGAGANVLTF
>TRBJ1-1|TRBV5-1|-|TRBD1
TGCGCCAGCAGCGTCCGACAGGGGGGCACTGAAGCTTTCTTT
CASSVRQGGTEAFF
>TRBJ1-2|TRBV29-1|few|-
TGCAGCGTTTTCAGGGGTGATAACTATGGCTACACCTTC
CSVFRGDNYGYTF
>TRBJ1-2|TRBV7-8|-|-
TGTGCCAGCAGCTCCTTTACAGGGATCAATTATGGCTACACCTTC
CASSSFTGINYGYTF
>TRBJ2-5|TRBV4-2|few|TRBD1
TGTGCCAGCAGCCAAGATAACGAGGCAGGGGGCAAAGAGACCCAGTACTTC
CASSQDNEAGGKETQYF
>TRBJ1-4|TRBV21-1|-|-
TGTGCCAGCAGCAAAGGCGGACAGCCTCTTAATGAAAAACTGTTTTTT
CASSKGGQPLNEKLFF
>TRBJ2-5|TRBV11-3|-|TRBD1
TGTGCCAGCAGCACGGGACAGGGTGGAGAGACCCAGTACTTC
CASSTGQGGETQYF
>TRBJ1-2|TRBV5-1|-|TRBD1
TGCGCCAGCAGCTTGGCTCCATGGACAGGGCAGGGCTACACCTTC
CASSLAPWTGQGYTF
>TRBJ2-3|TRBV6-5|-|-
TGTGCCAGCAGTTCTGGACAATCCACAGATACGCAGTATTTT
CASSSGQSTDTQYF
>TRBJ2-1|TRBV7-2|-|TRBD2
TGTGCCAGCAGCTCCAGCGGGGGGCAATCCTACAATGAGCAGTTCTTC
CASSSSGGQSYNEQFF
>TRBJ2-1|TRBV9|once|TRBD1
TGTGCCAGCAGCGCAACCGCAGTACAGGGGGCCAATGAGCAGTTCTTC
CASSATAVQGANEQFF
>TRBJ2-7|TRBV13|-|TRBD1
TGTGCCAGCAGCTCCTCCGTGGGCAGGGGGTTTTACGAGCAGTACTTC
CASSSSVGRGFYEQYF
>TRBJ2-3|TRBV28|once|TRBD2
TGTGCCAGCAGTTCCTATCGACTAGCGGGAGGGGAGGAAGATACGCAGTATTTT
CASSSYRLAGGEEDTQYF
>TRBJ2-7|TRBV7-2|few|-
TGTGCCAGCAGCCGTACAGGTAATTACGAGCAGTACTTC
CASSRTGNYEQYF
>TRBJ2-1|TRBV15|-|TRBD2
TGTGCCACCAGCAGAGATCTAACGGGGGGATTTAAGGATGAGCAGTTCTTC
CATSRDLTGGFKDEQFF
>TRBJ1-1|TRBV6-1|once|-
TGTGCCAGCACAAAAGAAGCTTTCTTT
CASTKEAFF
>TRBJ1-6|TRBV2|-|-
TGTGCCAGCTCGGTGGACAGCCCTGAGAATTCACCCCTCCACTTT
CASSVDSPENSPLHF
>TRBJ2-7|TRBV14|-|-
TGTGCCAGCAGCCCCATGGTCGACAGGCTTATTTTAGAGCAGTACTTC
CASSPMVDRLILEQYF
>TRBJ2-1|TRBV4-3|-|-
TGCGCCAGCAGCCAAGTACCCGCGGGGAGTGACTATGAGCAGTTCTTC
CASSQVPAGSDYEQFF
>TRBJ1-4|TRBV7-6|-|-
TGTGCCAGCACCAAGACAGCAACTAATGAAAAACTGTTTTTT
CASTKTATNEKLFF
>TRBJ2-3|TRBV7-6|-|TRBD2
TGTGCCAGCAGTTGGAGCGGGAGCGGGGATACGCAGTATTTT
CASSWSGSGDTQYF
>TRBJ2-7|TRBV18|-|TRBD2
TGTGCCAGCTCACTCGGGACTAGCGGGATCTACGAGCAGTACTTC
CASSLGTSGIYEQYF
>TRBJ1-4|TRBV4-2|once|-
TGTGCCAGCAGCCCCCAGGCACAGAATGAAAAACTGTTTTTT
CASSPQAQNEKLFF
>TRBJ1-4|TRBV9|-|TRBD1
TGTGCCAGCAGCGCTCAGACAGGGGCTAATGAAAAACTGTTTTTT
CASSAQTGANEKLFF
>TRBJ2-2|TRBV19|-|TRBD2
TGTGCCAGTAGTATAGCCCTAGCGGGGCCCAACACCGGGGAGCTGTTTTTT
CASSIALAGPNTGELFF
>TRBJ1-2|TRBV19|-|-
TGTGCCAGTAGCGGGACACAGACAAACTATGGCTACACCTTC
CASSGTQTNYGYTF